Included here is one T cell receptor beta chain sequence, with context. Its matching antigen is unknown. The V gene lost 0 bases and the J gene lost 8 bases, with 14 bases spanning the gap. The CDR3 runs 15 residues. Germline values: CDR1 SGHNT, CDR2 YYREEE (reference sequence). The data were taken from a study of liver allograft versus peripheral blood T cells. Turning to the study itself: A comparison was made between T cell receptor repertoires in transplanted livers and those in recipients' peripheral blood.

TCRdb itself ran the reads through MiXCR, one entry per CDR3 protein. The sample contains over 800 distinct CDR3 sequences, less than 15% of which appear only once. Study results and caveats: Within liver allografts, T cell receptor repertoires were reportedly different from those in peripheral blood.

The clonotype was recovered from a human patient who had a liver transplant. Among the T cells, some may be from the graft donor. V usage is TRBV5-4 and J usage is TRBJ2-2; perhaps TRBD2 as D (5 bases). The DNA of the CDR3 is TGTGCCAGCAGCTTGGGGACTCTCCGAGCGGGGGAGCTGTTTTTT. The encoded protein is CASSLGTLRAGELFF.